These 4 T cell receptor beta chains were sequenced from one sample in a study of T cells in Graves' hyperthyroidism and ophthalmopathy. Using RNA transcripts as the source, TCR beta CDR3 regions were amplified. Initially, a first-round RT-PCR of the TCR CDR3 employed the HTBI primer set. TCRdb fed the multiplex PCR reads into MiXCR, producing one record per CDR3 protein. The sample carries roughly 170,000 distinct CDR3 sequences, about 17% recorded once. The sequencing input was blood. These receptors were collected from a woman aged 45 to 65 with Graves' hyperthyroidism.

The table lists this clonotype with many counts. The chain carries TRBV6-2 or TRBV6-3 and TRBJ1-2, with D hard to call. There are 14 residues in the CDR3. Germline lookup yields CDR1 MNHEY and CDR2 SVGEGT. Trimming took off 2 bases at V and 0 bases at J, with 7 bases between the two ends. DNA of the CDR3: TGTGCCAGCAGTTACGGGGAAGCTAACTATGGCTACACCTTC. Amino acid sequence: CASSYGEANYGYTF.

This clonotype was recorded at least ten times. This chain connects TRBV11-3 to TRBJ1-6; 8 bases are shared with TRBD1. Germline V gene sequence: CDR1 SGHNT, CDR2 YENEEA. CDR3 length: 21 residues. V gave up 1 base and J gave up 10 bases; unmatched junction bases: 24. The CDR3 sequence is CASSLAPPGTGERLLRSPLHF. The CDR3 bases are TGTGCCAGCAGCTTAGCTCCCCCCGGGACAGGTGAACGGTTGTTGCGCTCACCCCTCCACTTT. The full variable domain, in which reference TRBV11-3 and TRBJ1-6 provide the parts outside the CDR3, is EAGVVQSPRYKIIEKKQPVAFWCNPISGHNTLYWYLQNLGQGPELLIRYENEEAVDDSQLPKDRFSAERLKGVDSTLKIQPAELGDSAVYLCASSLAPPGTGERLLRSPLHFGNGTRLTVT.

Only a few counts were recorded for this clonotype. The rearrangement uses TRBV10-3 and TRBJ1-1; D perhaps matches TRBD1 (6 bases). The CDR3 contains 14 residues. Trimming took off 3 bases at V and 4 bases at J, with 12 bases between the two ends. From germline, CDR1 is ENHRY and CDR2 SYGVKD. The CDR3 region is CAISDGTYPTEAFF. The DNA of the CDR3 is TGTGCCATCAGTGACGGGACATATCCCACTGAAGCTTTCTTT.

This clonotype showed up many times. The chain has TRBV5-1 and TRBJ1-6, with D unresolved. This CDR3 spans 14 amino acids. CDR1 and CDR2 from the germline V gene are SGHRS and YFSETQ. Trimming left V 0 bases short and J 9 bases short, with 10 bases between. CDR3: CASSLGTEVSPLHF. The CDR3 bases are TGCGCCAGCAGCTTGGGGACCGAGGTTTCACCCCTCCACTTT.